Listed below are T cell receptor beta chains from one sample, sequenced in a study of graft-versus-host responses after intestinal transplantation. Profiled with immunoSEQ multiplex PCR; TCRdb holds only in-frame clones, not every one. Among more than 65,000 clones, around 82% were seen once, and the ten largest hold 0.35% to 0.5%. These receptors have no identified antigens. The sequenced sample was unstimulated CD4+ T cells sorted from spleen or lymph node cells, obtained before transplant. These receptors were obtained from a human donor who was the organ donor for an intestinal transplant. Both conserved end residues are part of each CDR3. The order of the fields is clone size, D gene, J gene, V gene, CDR3 DNA, CDR3 protein. A D gene is named only where the DNA matches it firmly. Size is omitted from some rows. Given values are once, few, many or a class for expanded clones.

clone size: few
D gene: NA
J gene: TRBJ1-3
V gene: TRBV28
CDR3 DNA: TGTGCCAGCGGTTCTATATACTCTGGAAACACCATATATTTT
CDR3 protein: CASGSIYSGNTIYF

clone size: NA
D gene: NA
J gene: TRBJ1-4
V gene: TRBV18
CDR3 DNA: TGTGCCAGCTCTGGGAGCGAAAAACTGTTTTTT
CDR3 protein: CASSGSEKLFF

clone size: NA
D gene: NA
J gene: TRBJ1-6
V gene: TRBV18
CDR3 DNA: TGTGCCAGCTCACCAGGCCGCGCGGGGGCCCTCCACTTT
CDR3 protein: CASSPGRAGALHF

clone size: few
D gene: TRBD1
J gene: TRBJ1-1
V gene: TRBV4-3
CDR3 DNA: TGCGCCAGCAGCCCAGACAGGGGGCGGTTAACTGAAGCTTTCTTT
CDR3 protein: CASSPDRGRLTEAFF

clone size: once
D gene: NA
J gene: TRBJ2-5
V gene: TRBV4-2
CDR3 DNA: TGTGCCAGCAGCCCGGGGGCTAGCGGCTTCCAAGAGACCCAGTACTTC
CDR3 protein: CASSPGASGFQETQYF

clone size: NA
D gene: TRBD1
J gene: TRBJ2-2
V gene: TRBV9
CDR3 DNA: TGTGCCAGCAGCCGACAGGGACCCACCGGGGAGCTGTTTTTT
CDR3 protein: CASSRQGPTGELFF

clone size: NA
D gene: NA
J gene: TRBJ1-1
V gene: TRBV7-2
CDR3 DNA: TGTGCCAGCAGCTTAAGGCTGGGGGCAGGTATGGTCACTGAAGCTTTCTTT
CDR3 protein: CASSLRLGAGMVTEAFF

clone size: NA
D gene: TRBD1
J gene: TRBJ2-5
V gene: TRBV15
CDR3 DNA: TGTGCCACCAGCAGGATCAACAGGGGGCAGGAGACCCAGTACTTC
CDR3 protein: CATSRINRGQETQYF

clone size: NA
D gene: NA
J gene: TRBJ2-1
V gene: TRBV5-6
CDR3 DNA: TGTGCCAGCAGCTTAGTCGACCGACTATACTACAATGAGCAGTTCTTC
CDR3 protein: CASSLVDRLYYNEQFF

clone size: NA
D gene: TRBD1
J gene: TRBJ1-2
V gene: TRBV29-1
CDR3 DNA: TGCAGCGCGGGACAGACCTACTATGGCTACACCTTC
CDR3 protein: CSAGQTYYGYTF

clone size: NA
D gene: TRBD2
J gene: TRBJ2-5
V gene: TRBV2
CDR3 DNA: TGTGCCAGCAGGGGCGGACTAGCGTTCGGAGAGACCCAGTACTTC
CDR3 protein: CASRGGLAFGETQYF

clone size: once
D gene: NA
J gene: TRBJ1-5
V gene: TRBV7-9
CDR3 DNA: TGTGCCAGCGCTAGGAGCAATCAGCCCCAGCATTTT
CDR3 protein: CASARSNQPQHF

clone size: NA
D gene: TRBD2
J gene: TRBJ2-5
V gene: TRBV9
CDR3 DNA: TGTGCCAGCAGCGTCGACCAACCTAGCGGGGGGTCGGAGACCCAGTACTTC
CDR3 protein: CASSVDQPSGGSETQYF

clone size: few
D gene: NA
J gene: TRBJ2-6
V gene: TRBV28
CDR3 DNA: TGTGCCAGCACGCGGGGACCCTCTGGGGCCAACGTCCTGACTTTC
CDR3 protein: CASTRGPSGANVLTF

clone size: NA
D gene: NA
J gene: TRBJ2-3
V gene: TRBV5-1
CDR3 DNA: TGCGCCAGCAGCTTGCAAAGTAGGGGTGGCACAGATACGCAGTATTTT
CDR3 protein: CASSLQSRGGTDTQYF

clone size: once
D gene: NA
J gene: TRBJ1-2
V gene: TRBV30
CDR3 DNA: TGTGCCTGGATAACAGGCGGGGCTGGCGGCTACACCTTC
CDR3 protein: CAWITGGAGGYTF

clone size: NA
D gene: NA
J gene: TRBJ1-6
V gene: TRBV28
CDR3 DNA: TGTGCCAGCAGAGGGGGCTCCTATAATTCACCCCTCCACTTT
CDR3 protein: CASRGGSYNSPLHF

clone size: NA
D gene: TRBD2
J gene: TRBJ2-3
V gene: TRBV19
CDR3 DNA: TGTGCCAGTAGTATAAGTGGGACTAGGAGCACAGATACGCAGTATTTT
CDR3 protein: CASSISGTRSTDTQYF

clone size: NA
D gene: NA
J gene: TRBJ2-3
V gene: TRBV5-1
CDR3 DNA: TGCGCCAGCACCACTAGCAGAGATTCTAGCACAGATACGCAGTATTTT
CDR3 protein: CASTTSRDSSTDTQYF

clone size: NA
D gene: NA
J gene: TRBJ1-1
V gene: TRBV20-1
CDR3 DNA: TGCAGTGCCTCGAGCACTGAAGCTTTCTTT
CDR3 protein: CSASSTEAFF

clone size: NA
D gene: TRBD1
J gene: TRBJ2-3
V gene: TRBV6-5
CDR3 DNA: TGTGCCAGCAGTTCCCCGGGACAGGGACCCGCAGATACGCAGTATTTT
CDR3 protein: CASSSPGQGPADTQYF

clone size: NA
D gene: NA
J gene: TRBJ1-1
V gene: TRBV18
CDR3 DNA: TGTGCCAGCTCACCGAGCCCGGACACTGAAGCTTTCTTT
CDR3 protein: CASSPSPDTEAFF

clone size: NA
D gene: NA
J gene: TRBJ2-5
V gene: TRBV6-1
CDR3 DNA: TGTGCCAGCAGTAGGGCGGGGAAAGAGACCCAGTACTTC
CDR3 protein: CASSRAGKETQYF

clone size: NA
D gene: NA
J gene: TRBJ1-1
V gene: TRBV29-1
CDR3 DNA: TGCAGCGTCAAGGGGGACGCTGAAGCTTTCTTT
CDR3 protein: CSVKGDAEAFF

clone size: NA
D gene: NA
J gene: TRBJ1-2
V gene: TRBV7-2
CDR3 DNA: TGTGCCAGCAGCCGCCGGCCGGGAGGGTCCTATGGCTACACCTTC
CDR3 protein: CASSRRPGGSYGYTF

clone size: once
D gene: TRBD1
J gene: TRBJ2-5
V gene: TRBV6-6
CDR3 DNA: TGTGCCATCGCACAGGGGGAGAAGACCCAGTACTTC
CDR3 protein: CAIAQGEKTQYF

clone size: NA
D gene: TRBD1
J gene: TRBJ1-4
V gene: TRBV27
CDR3 DNA: TGTGCCAGCAGTTTATCGAGGGCTGACAGGGGTAATGTAAAACTGTTTTTT
CDR3 protein: CASSLSRADRGNVKLFF

clone size: NA
D gene: NA
J gene: TRBJ2-2
V gene: TRBV5-1
CDR3 DNA: TGCGCCAGCAGTCTTGGTACAGGGACCGGGGAGCTGTTTTTT
CDR3 protein: CASSLGTGTGELFF

clone size: NA
D gene: NA
J gene: TRBJ2-2
V gene: TRBV7-9
CDR3 DNA: TGTGCCAGCAGCTTGACTCACACCGGGGAGCTGTTTTTT
CDR3 protein: CASSLTHTGELFF

clone size: NA
D gene: TRBD2
J gene: TRBJ2-2
V gene: TRBV9
CDR3 DNA: TGTGCCAGCAGCGTAGAGCCGGCGGGGGGTAACACCGGGGAGCTGTTTTTT
CDR3 protein: CASSVEPAGGNTGELFF

clone size: NA
D gene: TRBD1
J gene: TRBJ1-2
V gene: TRBV28
CDR3 DNA: TGTGCCAGCAGCCTCGGGACAGGCTATGGCTACACCTTC
CDR3 protein: CASSLGTGYGYTF

clone size: NA
D gene: TRBD1
J gene: TRBJ1-2
V gene: TRBV19
CDR3 DNA: TGTGCCAGTAGTATAACAGGGGGCTCCTATGGCTACACCTTC
CDR3 protein: CASSITGGSYGYTF

clone size: NA
D gene: TRBD2
J gene: TRBJ2-1
V gene: TRBV4-2
CDR3 DNA: TGTGCCAGCAGCCCAAGGGCCGGGACTAGCCTCTACAATGAGCAGTTCTTC
CDR3 protein: CASSPRAGTSLYNEQFF

clone size: NA
D gene: TRBD2
J gene: TRBJ2-3
V gene: TRBV28
CDR3 DNA: TGTGCCAGCAGTGGGATCGGACTAGCGGGGGGATCCTTCACAGATACGCAGTATTTT
CDR3 protein: CASSGIGLAGGSFTDTQYF

clone size: NA
D gene: NA
J gene: TRBJ2-1
V gene: TRBV7-2
CDR3 DNA: TGTGCCAGCAGCCCCCGACAGGCCTACAGCAATGAGCAGTTCTTC
CDR3 protein: CASSPRQAYSNEQFF

clone size: NA
D gene: TRBD2
J gene: TRBJ2-2
V gene: TRBV7-2
CDR3 DNA: TGTGCCAGCAGCTGGCAACTCCTAGCGGGAGGGAACACCGGGGAGCTGTTTTTT
CDR3 protein: CASSWQLLAGGNTGELFF

clone size: NA
D gene: NA
J gene: TRBJ2-5
V gene: TRBV30
CDR3 DNA: TGTGCCTGGAGTCCGCGTCAGGGGGGCCAGACCCAGTACTTC
CDR3 protein: CAWSPRQGGQTQYF

clone size: few
D gene: NA
J gene: TRBJ1-2
V gene: TRBV28
CDR3 DNA: TGTGCCAGCAGGGGGGCAGAGTCTGGCTACACCTTC
CDR3 protein: CASRGAESGYTF

clone size: NA
D gene: TRBD1
J gene: TRBJ2-2
V gene: TRBV28
CDR3 DNA: TGTGCCAGTGAAGGGGGCGAGTACACCGGGGAGCTGTTTTTT
CDR3 protein: CASEGGEYTGELFF

clone size: NA
D gene: NA
J gene: TRBJ1-2
V gene: TRBV28
CDR3 DNA: TGTGCCATATCGGCGGTATCAAGCCGGCGTGGCTACACCTTC
CDR3 protein: CAISAVSSRRGYTF

clone size: once
D gene: NA
J gene: TRBJ1-1
V gene: TRBV5-1
CDR3 DNA: TGCGCCAGCAGCCCAGGGGAGACTGAAGCTTTCTTT
CDR3 protein: CASSPGETEAFF

clone size: once
D gene: NA
J gene: TRBJ1-4
V gene: TRBV19
CDR3 DNA: TGTGCCAGTAGTATAAGTAGCGTTCCGCGTGAAAAACTGTTTTTT
CDR3 protein: CASSISSVPREKLFF

clone size: NA
D gene: NA
J gene: TRBJ2-1
V gene: TRBV9
CDR3 DNA: TGTGCCAGCAGCGTAGCTCCCCGTAGCTCCTACAATGAGCAGTTCTTC
CDR3 protein: CASSVAPRSSYNEQFF

clone size: NA
D gene: TRBD2
J gene: TRBJ2-3
V gene: TRBV28
CDR3 DNA: TGTGCCAGTAACCCACCGGGACTAGCGGGGGATACGCAGTATTTT
CDR3 protein: CASNPPGLAGDTQYF

clone size: NA
D gene: TRBD1
J gene: TRBJ2-2
V gene: TRBV9
CDR3 DNA: TGTGCCAGCAGCCTACTACTCGACAGGGATAACGGGGAGCTGTTTTTT
CDR3 protein: CASSLLLDRDNGELFF

clone size: few
D gene: NA
J gene: TRBJ2-2
V gene: TRBV18
CDR3 DNA: TGTGCCAGCTCACAACCGGGAGAAGGTGGAACCGGGGAGCTGTTTTTT
CDR3 protein: CASSQPGEGGTGELFF

clone size: few
D gene: TRBD2
J gene: TRBJ2-2
V gene: TRBV25-1
CDR3 DNA: TGTGCCAGCAGTGAGGTAGCGGGACGCACCGGGGAGCTGTTTTTT
CDR3 protein: CASSEVAGRTGELFF

clone size: once
D gene: NA
J gene: TRBJ2-5
V gene: TRBV9
CDR3 DNA: TGTGCCAGCAGCCCCCCCCGGAGTGTCGATAGGAAAGAGACCCAGTACTTC
CDR3 protein: CASSPPRSVDRKETQYF

clone size: NA
D gene: TRBD1
J gene: TRBJ1-4
V gene: TRBV28
CDR3 DNA: TGTGCCAGCAGTTTGACAGGGGCAACTAATGAAAAACTGTTTTTT
CDR3 protein: CASSLTGATNEKLFF

clone size: NA
D gene: TRBD1
J gene: TRBJ2-4
V gene: TRBV30
CDR3 DNA: TGTGCCTGGAGCCCGACAGGGCCAGCCAAAAACATTCAGTACTTC
CDR3 protein: CAWSPTGPAKNIQYF

clone size: NA
D gene: NA
J gene: TRBJ1-1
V gene: TRBV2
CDR3 DNA: TGTGCCAGCAGTGAAAATATACTAACTGAAGCTTTCTTT
CDR3 protein: CASSENILTEAFF

clone size: once
D gene: NA
J gene: TRBJ2-2
V gene: TRBV5-5
CDR3 DNA: TGTGCCAGCAGCTTGGTCAGCGCGAACACCGGGGAGCTGTTTTTT
CDR3 protein: CASSLVSANTGELFF

clone size: NA
D gene: NA
J gene: TRBJ1-1
V gene: TRBV7-9
CDR3 DNA: TGTGCCAGCAGCTTCGAGGGGGGGCGAGGCACTGAAGCTTTCTTT
CDR3 protein: CASSFEGGRGTEAFF

clone size: NA
D gene: TRBD2
J gene: TRBJ2-1
V gene: TRBV4-3
CDR3 DNA: TGCGCCAGCAGCCAAGCCCCTCTAGCGGGGGGAGGGAATGAGCAGTTCTTC
CDR3 protein: CASSQAPLAGGGNEQFF

clone size: NA
D gene: TRBD1
J gene: TRBJ1-2
V gene: TRBV5-1
CDR3 DNA: TGCGCCAGCAGCTTGGGGGACAGGGGGCTACGACACTCAAACTATGGCTACACCTTC
CDR3 protein: CASSLGDRGLRHSNYGYTF

clone size: NA
D gene: NA
J gene: TRBJ1-2
V gene: TRBV11-2
CDR3 DNA: TGTGCCAGCAGCTTAGGGACAAAGAGGCCCGATGGCTACACCTTC
CDR3 protein: CASSLGTKRPDGYTF

clone size: NA
D gene: TRBD2
J gene: TRBJ2-1
V gene: TRBV5-4
CDR3 DNA: TGTGCCACGGGGGGGGGAGTCTCCTACAATGAGCAGTTCTTC
CDR3 protein: CATGGGVSYNEQFF

clone size: NA
D gene: TRBD1
J gene: TRBJ1-4
V gene: TRBV5-1
CDR3 DNA: TGCGCCAGCACCTGGTCGGGACAGATAAATGAAAAACTGTTTTTT
CDR3 protein: CASTWSGQINEKLFF

clone size: few
D gene: TRBD1
J gene: TRBJ1-2
V gene: TRBV6-5
CDR3 DNA: TGTGCCAGCCACACAGGGGGTGGGGGCTACACCTTC
CDR3 protein: CASHTGGGGYTF